Each of the 13 T cell receptor beta chains below was sequenced from the same sample in a study of vaccination and CD4 T cells after COVID-19. With the Oncomine TCR Beta short-read assay, DNA from cultured CD4+ T cells was sequenced. TCRdb re-derived calls from the PCR reads in MiXCR, one entry per CDR3 protein. Counted here are 6,500 to 10,000 distinct CDR3 sequences, about 73% occurring once; the ten biggest clones make up 25% to 40%. These receptors have no known antigen. Treatment here: approximately nine-day PBMC culture with coronavirus spike peptide pools or control peptides (ViraFEST assay). The sample consisted of CD4+ T cells from blood, cultured in vitro. The receptor source for this set is a human donor who had recovered from COVID-19.

This rearrangement joins TRBV6-5 to TRBJ2-5; no clear D gene. The V end lost 0 bases, the J end lost 1 base, and 9 bases lay between the germline ends. CDR3 length: 15 amino acids. The V gene's germline CDR1 is MNHEY and CDR2 SVGAGI. CDR3 in DNA: TGTGCCAGCAGTTACTCGGACGGAGTCCAAGAGACCCAGTACTTC. This gives the protein CASSYSDGVQETQYF.

The chain combines TRBV6-2 or TRBV6-3 with TRBJ2-6; 8 bases match TRBD1. With V trimmed by 7 bases and J by 0 bases, 5 bases remained unmatched. There are 16 residues in the CDR3. Germline CDR1 is MNHEY and CDR2 is SVGEGT. CDR3 sequence reads: CASKDRVDSGANVLTF. The CDR3 DNA reads as TGTGCCAGCAAGGACAGGGTTGACTCTGGGGCCAACGTCCTGACTTTC.

The chain has TRBV7-2 and TRBJ2-7; 9 bases match TRBD1. Germline V lookup: CDR1 SGHTA, CDR2 FQGNSA. The CDR3 has 15 amino acids. The ends lost 4 bases at V and 3 bases at J; junction bases unmatched: 7. The CDR3 bases are TGTGCCAGCAGCTATGGGGGGACAGGGAGCTACGAGCAGTACTTC. Translation gives CASSYGGTGSYEQYF.

This rearrangement joins TRBV19 to TRBJ1-5; D is unclear. The germline CDR1 and CDR2 sequences are LNHDA and SQIVND (reference sequence). V was shortened by 5 bases and J by 5 bases, with 10 bases between the two germline ends. The CDR3 contains 13 residues. CDR3 protein: CASSGGPDQPQHF. The CDR3 nucleotides read TGTGCCAGTAGTGGAGGACCGGATCAGCCCCAGCATTTT.

This clonotype turned up a few times. The CDR3 region has the DNA TGCAGCGTTGCGGAAAATAGCAATCAGCCCCAGCATTTT. Translation gives CSVAENSNQPQHF. The chain has TRBV29-1 and TRBJ1-5; no clear D. The CDR3 sequence is 13 residues long. Germline V gene data show CDR1 as SQVTM and CDR2 as ANQGSEA. The germline V and J ends were trimmed by 4 bases and 0 bases, with 7 bases remaining between them.

The rearrangement joins TRBV20-1 to TRBJ2-4; TRBD1 matches 7 bases. V was pared by 6 bases and J by 5 bases, with 13 bases of the junction left unmatched. CDR3 length equals 15 residues. Germline lookup yields CDR1 DFQATT and CDR2 SNEGSKA (reference sequence). The CDR3 nucleotides are TGCAGTGCCCAACTACATTCCGGGACAGAAAACATTCAGTACTTC. It yields the protein CSAQLHSGTENIQYF.

This clonotype was detected only a few times. The chain uses TRBV21-1 and TRBJ1-1; the tabulated D call, TRBD1, remains unverified against the DNA. TRBV21-1 is classified as a pseudogene. The CDR3 runs 13 residues. CDR3: CATPQGGNTEAFF. As DNA, the CDR3 is TGTGCCACTCCACAGGGAGGGAACACTGAAGCTTTCTTT.

The CDR3: CASRVGTVRIEAFF. The CDR3 DNA is TGTGCCAGCAGAGTTGGGACAGTACGAATTGAAGCTTTCTTT. V and J are TRBV28 and TRBJ1-1, with 7 bases matching TRBD1. With 6 bases clipped from V and 7 bases from J, the junction kept 11 bases outside the gene matches. Germline lookup yields CDR1 MDHEN and CDR2 SYDVKM. The CDR3 length is 14 residues. The full variable domain, completed using reference TRBV28 and TRBJ1-1, is DVKVTQSSRYLVKRTGEKVFLECVQDMDHENMFWYRQDPGLGLRLIYFSYDVKMKEKGDIPEGYSVSREKKERFSLILESASTNQTSMYLCASRVGTVRIEAFFGQGTRLTVV.

The genes are TRBV7-2 and TRBJ2-7; 11 nucleotides align to TRBD2. Germline V lookup: CDR1 SGHTA, CDR2 FQGNSA. This CDR3 has 19 amino acids. The V gene end was trimmed by 5 bases and the J gene end by 6 bases; junction bases not matched to a gene: 21. The CDR3 nucleotides are TGTGCCAGCAGCGAACTAGCGGGGGCGCACTCTGGCCCTCTCAGCGAGCAGTACTTC. It encodes CASSELAGAHSGPLSEQYF.

This clonotype was picked up a small number of times. The rearrangement joins TRBV5-4 to TRBJ2-2, with D possibly matching TRBD1 (5 bases). The CDR3 consists of 14 residues. Looked up from germline, CDR1 is SGHNT and CDR2 is YYREEE (reference sequence). Trimming pared 9 bases from V and 0 bases from J, leaving 12 bases between. The CDR3, as DNA: TGTGCCACGCAGACAGCTACGAACACCGGGGAGCTGTTTTTT. As protein: CATQTATNTGELFF.

The chain recombines TRBV5-4 with TRBJ1-5; D is possibly TRBD1 (5 bases). V lost 0 bases and J 6 bases, leaving 10 bases between the germline ends. The CDR3 contains 14 residues. Germline CDR1 and CDR2: SGHNT and YYREEE (reference sequence). CDR3 in amino acids: CASSLDQGSQPQHF. CDR3 sequence (DNA): TGTGCCAGCAGCTTGGACCAGGGCAGTCAGCCCCAGCATTTT.

J is TRBJ1-6 and V is TRBV6-1; D might be TRBD1 (6 bases). Trimming pared 7 bases from V and 4 bases from J, leaving 8 bases between. From germline, CDR1 is MNHNS and CDR2 SASEGT. The CDR3 runs 13 residues. In DNA, the CDR3 is TGTGCCAGCATAGGGGGTTATAATTCACCCCTCCACTTT. This codes for CASIGGYNSPLHF.

Judged by abundance, this clonotype is large (0.1 to 1%). The chain links TRBV2 to TRBJ2-7; possible D gene TRBD2, 6 bases. The V end was cut by 3 bases, the J end by 6 bases, with 15 bases between. Germline CDR1 is SNHLY and CDR2 is FYNNEI. This CDR3 region has 14 residues. This CDR3 reads CASSESAGRGEQYF. The CDR3 nucleotides read TGTGCCAGCAGTGAGTCGGCGGGAAGGGGCGAGCAGTACTTC.